These T cell receptor beta chains were read from a single sample in a study of OX40 agonist ivuxolimab in advanced cancers. Assay used: immunoSEQ multiplex PCR; TCRdb lists only in-frame clones, some missing. Here the sample spans tens of thousands of clones, about 86% being singletons. The sequenced sample was CD4+ or CD8+ T cells sorted from blood, obtained in a trial of the OX40 agonist ivuxolimab. Every receptor here comes from an adult with an advanced solid tumor such as melanoma, head and neck, liver or kidney cancer. Both conserved end residues are part of each CDR3. The order of the fields is V gene, D gene, clone size, CDR3 length, J gene, CDR3 DNA, CDR3 protein. D genes are given only for firm matches. The listing skips clone size in some rows; elsewhere it reads once, few, many or a size class.

V: TRBV7-2; D: -; size: -; length: 14; J: TRBJ2-2; DNA: TGTGCCAGCACCCTCCTACCGAACACCGGGGAGCTGTTTTTT; CDR3: CASTLLPNTGELFF
V: TRBV21-1; D: -; size: -; length: 20; J: TRBJ2-2; DNA: TGTGCCAGCAGCAAAGCCCGCCAGCGGGGGCCGTCTGTCAACACCGGGGAGCTGTTTTTT; CDR3: CASSKARQRGPSVNTGELFF
V: TRBV7-8; D: -; size: -; length: 17; J: TRBJ2-5; DNA: TGTGCCAGCAGCTTAAGTAGGGCGGGCCAGAGGCGAGAGACCCAGTACTTC; CDR3: CASSLSRAGQRRETQYF
V: TRBV30; D: -; size: -; length: 14; J: TRBJ1-4; DNA: TGTGCCTGGAGTGGGGCAACAACTAATGAAAAACTGTTTTTT; CDR3: CAWSGATTNEKLFF
V: TRBV2; D: -; size: -; length: 14; J: TRBJ1-5; DNA: TGTGCCAGCACCGGGGGTTTGCGGGATCAGCCCCAGCATTTT; CDR3: CASTGGLRDQPQHF
V: TRBV7-2; D: TRBD2; size: -; length: 17; J: TRBJ2-1; DNA: TGTGCCAGCAGCAAAGGGGGACTAGCGGGATGGTCGAGGGAGCAGTTCTTC; CDR3: CASSKGGLAGWSREQFF
V: TRBV2; D: TRBD2; size: -; length: 14; J: TRBJ2-1; DNA: TGTGCCACCACGCTAGCGGAGGCCTACAATGAGCAGTTCTTC; CDR3: CATTLAEAYNEQFF
V: TRBV5-1; D: -; size: -; length: 15; J: TRBJ1-3; DNA: TGCGCCAGCAGCTTGGTAGGGAGCCGTGGAAACACCATATATTTT; CDR3: CASSLVGSRGNTIYF
V: TRBV19; D: TRBD1; size: -; length: 14; J: TRBJ1-5; DNA: TGTGCCAGTAATGAACAGGGGCCATATCAGCCCCAGCATTTT; CDR3: CASNEQGPYQPQHF
V: TRBV4-1; D: -; size: -; length: 12; J: TRBJ1-2; DNA: TGCGCCAGCAGCCAATTAGGGTATGGCTACACCTTC; CDR3: CASSQLGYGYTF
V: TRBV2; D: -; size: -; length: 13; J: TRBJ1-5; DNA: TGTGCCAGCGCCGACAGATTCAATCAGCCCCAGCATTTT; CDR3: CASADRFNQPQHF
V: TRBV10-3; D: -; size: -; length: 12; J: TRBJ1-1; DNA: TGTGCCATCAGCCGAGAGGGGGTCGGATCTTTCTTT; CDR3: CAISREGVGSFF
V: TRBV7-3; D: -; size: -; length: 14; J: TRBJ2-7; DNA: TGTGCCAGCAGCCCCTCCGGCTCGGGGTACGAGCAGTACTTC; CDR3: CASSPSGSGYEQYF
V: TRBV5-5; D: -; size: -; length: 14; J: TRBJ1-2; DNA: TGTGCCAGCAGCTTGGGCGACGCTAACTATGGCTACACCTTC; CDR3: CASSLGDANYGYTF
V: TRBV15; D: -; size: -; length: 17; J: TRBJ1-5; DNA: TGTGCCACCAGCACTCCCCACCGGGACGGAAACAATCAGCCCCAGCATTTT; CDR3: CATSTPHRDGNNQPQHF
V: TRBV5-1; D: -; size: -; length: 14; J: TRBJ2-1; DNA: TGCGCCAGCAGCTTGTACAGCTCCTACAATGAGCAGTTCTTC; CDR3: CASSLYSSYNEQFF
V: TRBV28; D: TRBD2; size: -; length: 15; J: TRBJ2-2; DNA: TGTGCCAGCGCCTTAGCGGGAGGTAACACCGGGGAGCTGTTTTTT; CDR3: CASALAGGNTGELFF
V: TRBV7-7; D: TRBD2; size: -; length: 16; J: TRBJ2-5; DNA: TGTGCTAGCAGCTTAGGTGCGGCTAGCGGGTTTGAGACCCAGTACTTC; CDR3: CASSLGAASGFETQYF
V: TRBV6-6; D: TRBD1; size: -; length: 12; J: TRBJ1-2; DNA: TGTGCCAGCAGTGGGACAGGGGTTGGCTACACCTTC; CDR3: CASSGTGVGYTF
V: TRBV9; D: -; size: -; length: 16; J: TRBJ1-1; DNA: TGTGCCAGCAGCCAACGACAGAGTCCCATGAACACTGAAGCTTTCTTT; CDR3: CASSQRQSPMNTEAFF
V: TRBV29-1; D: TRBD1; size: -; length: 13; J: TRBJ2-2; DNA: TGCAGCCTCGGACAGGGCCACGCCGGGGAGCTGTTTTTT; CDR3: CSLGQGHAGELFF
V: TRBV29-1; D: -; size: medium-sized; length: 15; J: TRBJ2-2; DNA: TGCAGCGGATCACAGGGACCCCTCAACACCGGGGAGCTGTTTTTT; CDR3: CSGSQGPLNTGELFF
V: TRBV6-6; D: TRBD1; size: -; length: 16; J: TRBJ1-2; DNA: TGTGCCAGCAGTCATAATCCGGGACAGGGAGGCTATGGCTACACCTTC; CDR3: CASSHNPGQGGYGYTF
V: TRBV5-1; D: TRBD2; size: -; length: 15; J: TRBJ2-1; DNA: TGCGCCAGCACCCGGACTAGCGGGAGATACAATGAGCAGTTCTTC; CDR3: CASTRTSGRYNEQFF
V: TRBV11-2; D: -; size: -; length: 17; J: TRBJ2-7; DNA: TGTGCCAGCAGCTCCTCCCACGGTTTCGGGTTTACCTACGAGCAGTACTTC; CDR3: CASSSSHGFGFTYEQYF
V: TRBV9; D: -; size: -; length: 15; J: TRBJ1-3; DNA: TGTGCCAGCAGCGTAGAGGGCCACTCTGGAAACACCATATATTTT; CDR3: CASSVEGHSGNTIYF